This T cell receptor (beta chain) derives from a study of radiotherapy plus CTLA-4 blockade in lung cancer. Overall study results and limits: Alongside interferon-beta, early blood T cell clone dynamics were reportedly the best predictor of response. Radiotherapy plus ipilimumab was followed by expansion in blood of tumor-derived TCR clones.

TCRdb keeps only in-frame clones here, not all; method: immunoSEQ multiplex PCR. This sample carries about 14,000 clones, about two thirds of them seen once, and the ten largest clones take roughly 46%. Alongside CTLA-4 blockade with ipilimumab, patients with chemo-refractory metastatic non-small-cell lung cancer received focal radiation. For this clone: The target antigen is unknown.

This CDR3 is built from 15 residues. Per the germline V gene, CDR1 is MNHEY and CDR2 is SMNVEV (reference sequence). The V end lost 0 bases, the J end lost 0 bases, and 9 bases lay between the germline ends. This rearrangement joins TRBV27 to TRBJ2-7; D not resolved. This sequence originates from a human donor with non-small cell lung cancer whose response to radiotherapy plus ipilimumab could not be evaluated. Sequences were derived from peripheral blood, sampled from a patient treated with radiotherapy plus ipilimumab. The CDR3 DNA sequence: TGTGCCAGCAGTTTATCCGCGGTGAGCTCCTACGAGCAGTACTTC. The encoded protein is CASSLSAVSSYEQYF.